The 15 T cell receptor beta chains given below trace back to one sample, sequenced in a study of CD8+ T cells in alopecia areata. Extracted RNA was reverse transcribed into cDNA, the sequencing template. Only in-frame clones appear in the TCRdb table, and some are missing; sequencing was by immunoSEQ multiplex PCR. Counted here are roughly 140,000 clones, roughly 46% occurring once; the ten biggest clones make up over 0.85%. The material sequenced was CD4+ T cells sorted from blood, taken at week 0. The receptors originated from a human donor with alopecia areata.

The chain carries TRBV30 and TRBJ2-1; D call uncertain. This CDR3 spans 13 amino acids. Germline CDR1 is GTSNPN and CDR2 is SVGIG (reference sequence). Trimming took off 3 bases at V and 11 bases at J, with 17 bases between the two ends. CDR3 bases: TGTGCCTGGAGCGTCCAGGTGGCAAGTAAGCAGTTCTTC. Protein: CAWSVQVASKQFF.

In this sample, this clone turned up once. The J gene is TRBJ2-6, the V gene TRBV19, with D possibly TRBD2 on 5 matching bases. The CDR3 extends over 19 amino acids. From germline, CDR1 is LNHDA and CDR2 SQIVND (reference sequence). Trimming took 7 bases from V and 0 from J, leaving 22 bases between them. CDR3 DNA: TGTGCCAGTACCCTGGGAAGCGGCTTCAAAAACTCTGGGGCCAACGTCCTGACTTTC. Amino acids: CASTLGSGFKNSGANVLTF.

The chain combines TRBV30 with TRBJ1-2; D may be TRBD1 (6 bases). The V and J ends lost 5 bases and 3 bases respectively, with 10 bases between them. The germline gives CDR1 GTSNPN, CDR2 SVGIG (reference sequence). The CDR3 has 12 residues. The CDR3 protein is CAWFRTDYGYTF. The DNA for the CDR3 is TGTGCCTGGTTCCGGACAGACTATGGCTACACCTTC.

The chain has TRBV30 and TRBJ2-7; possibly TRBD1 for D (5 bases). V lost 5 bases, J lost 2 bases, and 16 bases lay in between. Germline V CDR1 and CDR2: GTSNPN, SVGIG (reference sequence). This CDR3 comprises 14 residues. Here the CDR3 reads CAWDDSSPPYEQYF. DNA of the CDR3: TGTGCCTGGGACGACAGCTCCCCCCCCTACGAGCAGTACTTC.

The rearrangement uses TRBV10-1 and TRBJ2-1; 9 bases map to TRBD2. The CDR3 totals 14 residues. The V and J ends lost 2 bases and 9 bases, in that order; junction bases with no gene match: 5. Germline CDR1 WNHNN, CDR2 SYGVQD (reference sequence). Here the CDR3 DNA reads TGCGCCAGCAGTGAGCGCGGGAGGGCCCCTGAGCAGTTCTTC. Protein product: CASSERGRAPEQFF.

This chain links TRBV27 with TRBJ2-4; D is ambiguous. This CDR3 comprises 13 residues. V lost 6 bases, J lost 3 bases, and 9 bases lay in between. Germline values: CDR1 MNHEY, CDR2 SMNVEV (reference sequence). The chain's CDR3 is CASSRPGKNIQYF. DNA for the CDR3: TGTGCCAGCAGCCGACCTGGCAAAAACATTCAGTACTTC.

This clone showed up just once. This chain links TRBV30 with TRBJ2-6; tentatively, D is TRBD2 (5 bases). The germline V gene has CDR1 GTSNPN and CDR2 SVGIG (reference sequence). The CDR3 consists of 19 residues. V dropped 2 bases and J dropped 1 base, with 21 bases sitting between them. The CDR3, as DNA: TGTGCCTGGAGTCCCCCTCCGCCGGGGATTAGTTCTGGGGCCAACGTCCTGACTTTC. This encodes CAWSPPPPGISSGANVLTF.

This chain connects TRBV5-1 to TRBJ2-2; tentative D call: TRBD2 (6 bases). Per germline, CDR1 SGHRS and CDR2 YFSETQ. There are 16 residues in the CDR3. Trimming removed 0 bases at V and 2 bases at J, with 11 bases between. CDR3 bases: TGCGCCAGCAGCTTGGTAGCGGAGACTAACACCGGGGAGCTGTTTTTT. This gives the protein CASSLVAETNTGELFF.

The V call is TRBV14, the J call TRBJ2-7; D unresolved. Trimming left V 0 bases short and J 3 bases short, with 0 bases between. Looked up from germline, CDR1 is SGHDN and CDR2 is FVKESK. The CDR3 runs to 11 residues. As DNA, the CDR3 is TGTGCCAGCAGCCAAGACTACGAGCAGTACTTC. Its protein product is CASSQDYEQYF.

This clone was detected only once. The chain combines TRBV30 with TRBJ1-5; D perhaps matches TRBD1 (6 bases). The CDR3 is 15 amino acids. With 0 bases removed from V and 4 bases from J, the gap between germline ends came to 13 bases. Germline CDR1 GTSNPN, CDR2 SVGIG (reference sequence). The CDR3: CAWSVGLGGNQPQHF. In nucleotides, the CDR3 is TGTGCCTGGAGTGTAGGGCTAGGGGGTAATCAGCCCCAGCATTTT.

The CDR3 is CASSRNREGTTNEKLFF. The DNA for the CDR3 is TGTGCCAGCAGTCGTAACAGGGAAGGGACAACTAATGAAAAACTGTTTTTT. The chain has TRBV7-9 and TRBJ1-4; D is perhaps TRBD1 (6 bases). The CDR3 contains 17 residues. Germline V lookup: CDR1 SEHNR, CDR2 FQNEAQ (reference sequence). The V gene lost 6 bases and the J gene lost 0 bases, with 17 bases spanning the gap.

V usage is TRBV5-6 and J usage is TRBJ2-5; D may be TRBD2 (6 bases). The V end lost 5 bases, the J end lost 5 bases, and 13 bases lay between the germline ends. CDR3 length: 13 residues. Germline CDR1 SGHDT, CDR2 YYEEEE. The CDR3 DNA reads TGTGCCAGCAGGGCCGCGGGGACCGAGACCCAGTACTTC. Amino acids: CASRAAGTETQYF.

This clone came up a few times. The J gene is TRBJ2-3, the V gene TRBV30; 7 positions agree with TRBD2. The CDR3 runs 14 residues. Germline V gene lookup returns CDR1 GTSNPN and CDR2 SVGIG (reference sequence). The CDR3 DNA follows: TGTGCTGCAACGGGCGGGAGATTTAAAGATACGCAGTATTTT. This gives the protein CAATGGRFKDTQYF.

This clone showed up just a few times. J is TRBJ2-7 and V is TRBV29-1, with D perhaps matching TRBD2 (6 bases). The ends were cut back, 4 bases at V and 0 bases at J, with 13 bases in the middle. CDR3 size: 14 residues. From germline, CDR1 is SQVTM and CDR2 ANQGSEA. The CDR3 coding sequence is TGCAGCGTTGCGGACGGGGGTGGCTCCTACGAGCAGTACTTC. Amino acid sequence: CSVADGGGSYEQYF.

There are a few counts of this clone. The rearrangement uses TRBV13 and TRBJ2-1, with D possibly TRBD2 on 5 matching bases. Germline V gene data show CDR1 as PRHDT and CDR2 as FYEKMQ (reference sequence). V lost 6 bases and J 0 bases, leaving 15 bases between the germline ends. The CDR3 is made up of 16 amino acids. CDR3 coding DNA: TGTGCCAGCAGGGCTAGCCGATTTTCCTCCTACAATGAGCAGTTCTTC. This gives the protein CASRASRFSSYNEQFF.